Included here is one T cell receptor (beta chain) sequence, with context. Its antigen is as yet unknown. This specimen belongs to a study of cytomegalovirus exposure and HLA in healthy donors. 13 Jbeta primers and 60 Vbeta primers were used for the PCR. Libraries were prepared by immunoSEQ multiplex PCR; TCRdb keeps only in-frame clonotypes and omits some of them. Counted here are some 190,000 clones, just under 80% occurring once; the ten biggest clones make up 1.5% to 2%. Study-wide results and caveats: In a later analysis, TCR beta V- and J-gene trimming showed a link to a missense DCLRE1C variant. Fewer N-insertions than the roughly 630-donor mean were reportedly shown by an Asian-associated ancestry cluster in a later analysis.

V was clipped by 0 bases and J by 6 bases; unmatched bases: 3. The CDR3 has 15 residues. Germline V lookup: CDR1 SGHNT, CDR2 YYREEE (reference sequence). Source material: PBMCs. This TCR was sampled from a woman in her 30s in good health and CMV-seronegative. The V and J genes are TRBV5-4 and TRBJ1-4, with 9 nucleotides matching TRBD1. CDR3 sequence (DNA): TGTGCCAGCAGCTTGGCGACAGGGGGATATGAAAAACTGTTTTTT. Its protein is CASSLATGGYEKLFF.